Following are 3 T cell receptor beta chains from one sample sequenced in a study of blood T cell repertoires in COVID-19 (dated by TCRdb to the early 2020s). Preparation of the library involved the immunoSEQ multiplex PCR assay. As stored in TCRdb, this immuneACCESS dataset retains in-frame rearrangements with V and J assigned. A fraction of the clones does not appear; measured against another copy, unresolved V genes explain less than half of the discrepancy, and the remainder lacks a known reason. The sample has 29,000 or so clones on record, roughly 80% of them singletons. The ten largest make up 6.5% to 10% of the sample. Sequenced: peripheral blood. The source is a woman aged 70-85 years with active or convalescent COVID-19.

This chain joins TRBV10-3 and TRBJ1-5, with D unclear. Germline CDR1 is ENHRY and CDR2 is SYGVKD. The CDR3 has 17 residues. V was shortened by 2 bases and J by 1 base, with 15 bases between the two germline ends. For the CDR3, the DNA is TGTGCCATCAGTGAGGGCGGGGTGGGTAGGAGCAATCAGCCCCAGCATTTT. This translates into CAISEGGVGRSNQPQHF.

The rearrangement joins TRBV5-1 to TRBJ1-5; D gene ambiguous. V dropped 1 base and J dropped 3 bases, with 11 bases sitting between them. Germline CDR1 is SGHRS and CDR2 is YFSETQ. CDR3 length: 15 residues. For the CDR3, the DNA is TGCGCCAGCAGCTTGTCAGGCAGCCTCAATCAGCCCCAGCATTTT. It yields the protein CASSLSGSLNQPQHF. The full variable domain, with the rest looked up from reference TRBV5-1 and TRBJ1-5, is KAGVTQTPRYLIKTRGQQVTLSCSPISGHRSVSWYQQTPGQGLQFLFEYFSETQRNKGNFPGRFSGRQFSNSRSEMNVSTLELGDSALYLCASSLSGSLNQPQHFGDGTRLSIL.

This clone has a single count. The chain is built from TRBV6-5 and TRBJ1-2, with a weak D call TRBD1 (5 bases). Germline CDR1 reads MNHEY; CDR2 reads SVGAGI. The V end was cut by 11 bases, the J end by 5 bases, with 24 bases between. This CDR3 comprises 15 residues. The CDR3 here is CASKQKVAGVYGYTF. CDR3 DNA sequence: TGTGCCTCCAAGCAGAAGGTCGCGGGGGTTTATGGCTACACCTTC.